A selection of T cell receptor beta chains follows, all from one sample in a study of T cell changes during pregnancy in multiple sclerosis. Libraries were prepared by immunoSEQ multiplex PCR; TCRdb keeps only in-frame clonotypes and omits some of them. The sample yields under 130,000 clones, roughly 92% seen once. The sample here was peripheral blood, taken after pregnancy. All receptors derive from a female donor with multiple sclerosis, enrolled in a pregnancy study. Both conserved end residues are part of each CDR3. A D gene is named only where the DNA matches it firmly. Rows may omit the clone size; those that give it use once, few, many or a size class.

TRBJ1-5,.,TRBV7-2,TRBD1,CASSLGTGGVSQPQHF,TGTGCCAGCAGCTTAGGGACAGGGGGTGTCTCTCAGCCCCAGCATTTT
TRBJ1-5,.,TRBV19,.,CASSPGQGLIWTQHF,TGTGCCAGTAGCCCTGGGCAGGGCTTGATATGGACCCAGCATTTT
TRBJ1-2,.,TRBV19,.,CASSRGQWGYGYTF,TGTGCCAGTAGTAGAGGGCAATGGGGCTATGGCTACACCTTC
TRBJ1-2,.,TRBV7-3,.,CASSLSSGGYGYTF,TGTGCCAGCAGCTTAAGTTCAGGAGGCTATGGCTACACCTTC
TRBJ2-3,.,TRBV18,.,CASSQQGWLDTQYF,TGTGCCAGCTCACAACAGGGTTGGTTGGATACGCAGTATTTT
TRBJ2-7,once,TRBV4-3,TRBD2,CASSQDRASGGSEQYF,TGCGCCAGCAGCCAAGACAGGGCTAGCGGGGGGTCCGAGCAGTACTTC
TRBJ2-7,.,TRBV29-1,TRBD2,CSVGRDSYEQYF,TGCAGCGTCGGGAGGGACTCCTACGAGCAGTACTTC
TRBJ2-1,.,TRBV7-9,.,CASSPPIDSNNEQFF,TGTGCCAGCAGCCCTCCAATCGACTCGAACAATGAGCAGTTCTTC
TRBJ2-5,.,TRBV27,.,CASSLSPYQETQYF,TGTGCCAGCAGTTTATCCCCGTACCAAGAGACCCAGTACTTC
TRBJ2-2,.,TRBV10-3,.,CAISPIGEGTGELFF,TGTGCCATCAGTCCTATCGGTGAGGGCACCGGGGAGCTGTTTTTT
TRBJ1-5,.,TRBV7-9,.,CASSLSPGQPQHF,TGTGCCAGCAGCCTTAGCCCCGGGCAGCCCCAGCATTTT
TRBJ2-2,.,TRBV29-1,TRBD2,CSVLTSGRWGELFF,TGCAGCGTTTTGACTAGCGGGAGGTGGGGGGAGCTGTTTTTT
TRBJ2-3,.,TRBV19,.,CASSHDGGGPDTQYF,TGTGCCAGTAGCCACGATGGAGGGGGCCCCGATACGCAGTATTTT
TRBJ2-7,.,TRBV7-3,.,CASSPSGGGSYEQYF,TGTGCCAGCAGCCCCAGTGGGGGAGGTTCCTACGAGCAGTACTTC
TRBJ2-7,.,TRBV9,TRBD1,CASSPGQGAYEQYF,TGTGCCAGCAGCCCGGGACAGGGGGCCTACGAGCAGTACTTC
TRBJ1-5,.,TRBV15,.,CATSAGGPQHF,TGTGCCACCAGCGCCGGGGGGCCCCAGCATTTT
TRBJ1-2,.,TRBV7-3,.,CASSPRPYGYTF,TGTGCCAGCAGCCCCAGGCCCTATGGCTACACCTTC
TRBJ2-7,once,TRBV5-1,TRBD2,CASSEPGGEQYF,TGCGCCAGCAGCGAGCCGGGGGGCGAGCAGTACTTC
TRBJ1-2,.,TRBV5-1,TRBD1,CASSPEGTGGIYGYTF,TGCGCCAGCAGCCCCGAAGGGACAGGGGGGATCTATGGCTACACCTTC
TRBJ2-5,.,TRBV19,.,CASSPRVTYQETQYF,TGTGCCAGTAGTCCCCGCGTCACCTACCAAGAGACCCAGTACTTC
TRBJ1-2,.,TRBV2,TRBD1,CASSARDRQGNYGYTF,TGTGCCAGCAGTGCCCGGGACAGACAGGGTAACTATGGCTACACCTTC
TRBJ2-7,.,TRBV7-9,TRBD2,CASSLSGGYEQYF,TGTGCCAGCAGCTTGAGCGGGGGCTACGAGCAGTACTTC
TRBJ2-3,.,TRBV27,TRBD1,CASSWRTGRTDTQYF,TGTGCCAGCAGTTGGAGGACAGGTCGCACAGATACGCAGTATTTT
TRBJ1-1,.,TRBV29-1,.,CSVEVQGITEAFF,TGCAGCGTTGAAGTTCAGGGAATCACTGAAGCTTTCTTT
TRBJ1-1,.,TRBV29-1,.,CSADAPGGGEAFF,TGCAGCGCCGACGCACCCGGGGGAGGTGAAGCTTTCTTT
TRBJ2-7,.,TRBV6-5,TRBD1,CASSYFGTGTEQYF,TGTGCCAGCAGTTACTTTGGGACAGGTACCGAGCAGTACTTC
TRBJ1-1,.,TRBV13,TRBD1,CASSLNSGGTEAFF,TGTGCCAGCAGCCTTAACTCAGGGGGCACTGAAGCTTTCTTT
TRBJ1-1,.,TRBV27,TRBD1,CASSFFGVQGATEAFF,TGTGCCAGCAGTTTTTTCGGGGTACAGGGGGCCACTGAAGCTTTCTTT
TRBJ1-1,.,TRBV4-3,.,CASSQDRGTEAFF,TGCGCCAGCAGCCAAGACAGGGGTACTGAAGCTTTCTTT
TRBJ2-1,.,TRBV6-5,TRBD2,CASSYSASGIDEQFF,TGTGCCAGCAGTTACTCGGCTAGCGGGATCGATGAGCAGTTCTTC
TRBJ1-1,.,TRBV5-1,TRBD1,CASSLNTGVNTEAFF,TGCGCCAGCAGCTTGAATACAGGGGTGAACACTGAAGCTTTCTTT
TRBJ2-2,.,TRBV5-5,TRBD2,CASSSHGRDTGELFF,TGTGCCAGCAGCTCCCACGGGAGGGACACCGGGGAGCTGTTTTTT
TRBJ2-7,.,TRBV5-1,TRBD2,CASSLGTSGRTYEQYF,TGCGCCAGCAGCTTGGGGACTAGCGGGAGAACCTACGAGCAGTACTTC
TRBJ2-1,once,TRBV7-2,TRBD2,CASSSRLAGAYNEQFF,TGTGCCAGCAGCTCGAGACTAGCGGGGGCTTACAATGAGCAGTTCTTC
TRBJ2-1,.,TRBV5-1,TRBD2,CASSLGLAGGNEQFF,TGCGCCAGCAGCTTGGGACTAGCGGGAGGCAATGAGCAGTTCTTC
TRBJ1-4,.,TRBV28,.,CASSLGGATNEKLFF,TGTGCCAGCAGTTTAGGCGGGGCAACTAATGAAAAACTGTTTTTT
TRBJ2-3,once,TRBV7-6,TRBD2,CASSPTSATDTQYF,TGTGCCAGCAGCCCGACTAGCGCCACAGATACGCAGTATTTT
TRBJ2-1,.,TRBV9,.,CASSVVAGIAYNEQFF,TGTGCCAGCAGCGTAGTGGCGGGTATCGCTTACAATGAGCAGTTCTTC
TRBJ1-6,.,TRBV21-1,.,CASSKWEVTSPLHF,TGTGCCAGCAGCAAATGGGAGGTTACTTCACCCCTCCACTTT
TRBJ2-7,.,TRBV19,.,CASSIRSQGAETYEQYF,TGTGCCAGTAGTATACGGTCCCAGGGTGCTGAAACCTACGAGCAGTACTTC
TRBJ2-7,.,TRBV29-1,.,CSALGTSLLVYEQYF,TGCAGCGCCCTAGGGACATCTCTACTCGTCTACGAGCAGTACTTC
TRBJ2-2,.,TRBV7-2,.,CASSLVQTGTGELFF,TGTGCCAGCAGCTTAGTACAGACAGGCACCGGGGAGCTGTTTTTT
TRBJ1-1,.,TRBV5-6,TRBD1,CASSLVWDRGSEAFF,TGTGCCAGCAGCTTGGTTTGGGACAGGGGCTCTGAAGCTTTCTTT
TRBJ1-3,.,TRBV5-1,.,CASSLGLTGNTIYF,TGCGCCAGCAGCTTGGGGCTTACTGGAAACACCATATATTTT
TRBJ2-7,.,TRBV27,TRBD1,CASSSLRDSPHEQYF,TGTGCCAGCAGTTCACTCCGGGACAGCCCCCACGAGCAGTACTTC
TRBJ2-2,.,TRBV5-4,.,CASTLGAAGELFF,TGTGCCAGCACCTTGGGGGCTGCCGGGGAGCTGTTTTTT
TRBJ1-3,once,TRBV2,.,CASRTGTGVPNSGNTIYF,TGTGCCAGCAGGACCGGGACGGGAGTACCTAACTCTGGAAACACCATATATTTT
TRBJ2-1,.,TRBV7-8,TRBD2,CASSSGTSGAYNEQFF,TGTGCCAGCAGCTCAGGTACTAGCGGGGCTTACAATGAGCAGTTCTTC
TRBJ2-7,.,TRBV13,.,CASSGGYEQYF,TGTGCCAGCAGCGGAGGGTACGAGCAGTACTTC
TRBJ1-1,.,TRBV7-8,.,CASSSPAGRANTEAFF,TGTGCCAGCAGCTCCCCGGCGGGCCGGGCCAACACTGAAGCTTTCTTT
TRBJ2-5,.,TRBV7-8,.,CASSPPIWRSGEIFQYF,TGTGCCAGCAGCCCGCCGATTTGGAGAAGTGGGGAGATTTTCCAGTACTTC
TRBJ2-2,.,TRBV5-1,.,CASSPVGGNTGELFF,TGCGCCAGCAGCCCCGTGGGAGGGAACACCGGGGAGCTGTTTTTT
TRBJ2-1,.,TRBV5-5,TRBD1,CASSLSDRDYNEQFF,TGTGCCAGCAGCTTAAGTGACAGGGACTACAATGAGCAGTTCTTC
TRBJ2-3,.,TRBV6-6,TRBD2,CASREQFGGGDTQYF,TGTGCCAGCAGGGAACAATTTGGGGGGGGAGATACGCAGTATTTT
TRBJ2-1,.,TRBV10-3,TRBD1,CAIRTGSYNEQFF,TGTGCCATCAGGACAGGGAGCTACAATGAGCAGTTCTTC
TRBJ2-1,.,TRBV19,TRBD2,CASSFLLTSGRINEQFF,TGTGCCAGTAGTTTTCTTCTGACTAGCGGGAGGATCAATGAGCAGTTCTTC
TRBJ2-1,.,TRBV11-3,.,CASSLLGRSEQFF,TGTGCCAGCAGCTTACTGGGGCGCAGTGAGCAGTTCTTC
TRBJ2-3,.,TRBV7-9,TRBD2,CASRPLAGSTDTQYF,TGTGCCAGCAGGCCACTAGCGGGTAGCACAGATACGCAGTATTTT
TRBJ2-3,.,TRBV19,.,CAILSERPFTDTQYF,TGTGCCATCCTTTCTGAGAGGCCCTTCACAGATACGCAGTATTTT
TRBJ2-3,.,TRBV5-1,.,CASSLVLSRSWTLGADTQYF,TGCGCCAGCAGCTTGGTTCTTTCCAGATCCTGGACATTAGGAGCAGATACGCAGTATTTT